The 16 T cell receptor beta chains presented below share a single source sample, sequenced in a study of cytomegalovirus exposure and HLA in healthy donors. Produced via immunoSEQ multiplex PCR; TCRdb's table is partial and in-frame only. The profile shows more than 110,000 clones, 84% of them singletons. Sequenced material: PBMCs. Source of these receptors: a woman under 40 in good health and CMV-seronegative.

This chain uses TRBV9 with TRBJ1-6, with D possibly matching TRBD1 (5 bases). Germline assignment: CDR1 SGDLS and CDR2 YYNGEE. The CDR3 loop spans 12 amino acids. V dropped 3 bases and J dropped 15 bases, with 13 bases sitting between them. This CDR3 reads CASSGTLGVLHF. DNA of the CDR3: TGTGCCAGCAGCGGAACCTTAGGGGTCCTCCACTTT.

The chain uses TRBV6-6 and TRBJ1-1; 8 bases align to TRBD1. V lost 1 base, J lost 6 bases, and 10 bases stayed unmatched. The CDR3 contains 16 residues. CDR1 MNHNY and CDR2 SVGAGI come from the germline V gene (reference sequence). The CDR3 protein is CASSYLSGGAGAEAFF. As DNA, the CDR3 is TGTGCCAGCAGTTACTTATCAGGGGGCGCTGGGGCTGAAGCTTTCTTT.

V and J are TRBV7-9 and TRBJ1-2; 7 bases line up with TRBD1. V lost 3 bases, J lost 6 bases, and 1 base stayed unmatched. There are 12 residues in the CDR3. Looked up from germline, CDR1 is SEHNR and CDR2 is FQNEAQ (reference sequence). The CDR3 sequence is CASSFRGDGYTF. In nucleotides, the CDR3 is TGTGCCAGCAGCTTCAGGGGGGATGGCTACACCTTC.

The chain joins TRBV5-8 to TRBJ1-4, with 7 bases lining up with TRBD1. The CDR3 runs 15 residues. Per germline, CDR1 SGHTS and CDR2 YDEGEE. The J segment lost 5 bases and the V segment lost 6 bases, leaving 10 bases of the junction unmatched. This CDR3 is CASTPSKGGNEKLFF. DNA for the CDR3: TGTGCCAGCACCCCATCCAAAGGGGGCAATGAAAAACTGTTTTTT.

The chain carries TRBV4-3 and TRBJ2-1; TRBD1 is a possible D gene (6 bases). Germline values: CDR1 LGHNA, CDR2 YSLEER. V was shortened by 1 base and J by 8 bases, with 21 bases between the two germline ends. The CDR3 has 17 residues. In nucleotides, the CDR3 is TGCGCCAGCAGCCAAGTTGTCGGGCCTCAAGGGGGTCATGAGCAGTTCTTC. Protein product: CASSQVVGPQGGHEQFF.

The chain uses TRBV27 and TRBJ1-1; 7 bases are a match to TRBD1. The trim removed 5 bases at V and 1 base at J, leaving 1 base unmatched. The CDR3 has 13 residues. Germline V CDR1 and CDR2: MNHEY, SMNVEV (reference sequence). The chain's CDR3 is CASSPGGNTEAFF. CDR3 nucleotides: TGTGCCAGCAGTCCAGGGGGGAACACTGAAGCTTTCTTT.

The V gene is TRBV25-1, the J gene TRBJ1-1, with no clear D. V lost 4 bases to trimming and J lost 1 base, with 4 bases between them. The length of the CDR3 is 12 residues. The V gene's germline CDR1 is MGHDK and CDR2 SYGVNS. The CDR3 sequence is CASSAGNTEAFF. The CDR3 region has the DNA TGTGCCAGCAGTGCAGGGAACACTGAAGCTTTCTTT.

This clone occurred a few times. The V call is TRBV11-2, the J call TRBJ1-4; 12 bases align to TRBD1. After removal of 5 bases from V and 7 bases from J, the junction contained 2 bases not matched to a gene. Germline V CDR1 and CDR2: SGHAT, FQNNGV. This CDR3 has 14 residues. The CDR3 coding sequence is TGTGCCAGCAGCGGGACAGGGGGCAGTGAAAAACTGTTTTTT. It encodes CASSGTGGSEKLFF.

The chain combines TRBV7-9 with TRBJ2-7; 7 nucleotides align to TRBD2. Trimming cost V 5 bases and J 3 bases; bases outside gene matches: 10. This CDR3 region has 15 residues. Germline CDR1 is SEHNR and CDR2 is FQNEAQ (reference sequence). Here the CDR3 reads CASSPPGGKDYEQYF. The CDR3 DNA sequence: TGTGCCAGCAGCCCACCCGGGGGGAAGGACTACGAGCAGTACTTC.

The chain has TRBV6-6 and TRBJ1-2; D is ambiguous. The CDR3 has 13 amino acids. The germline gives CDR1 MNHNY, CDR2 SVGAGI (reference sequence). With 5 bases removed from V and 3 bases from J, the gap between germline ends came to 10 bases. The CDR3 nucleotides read TGTGCCAGCAGTGGGTGGGCTGACTATGGCTACACCTTC. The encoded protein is CASSGWADYGYTF.

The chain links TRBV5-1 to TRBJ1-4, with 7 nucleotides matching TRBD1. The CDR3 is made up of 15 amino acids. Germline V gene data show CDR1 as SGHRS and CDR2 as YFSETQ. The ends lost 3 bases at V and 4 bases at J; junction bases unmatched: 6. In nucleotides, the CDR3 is TGCGCCAGCAGCTCCGGACAGGCCTATAATGAAAAACTGTTTTTT. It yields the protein CASSSGQAYNEKLFF.

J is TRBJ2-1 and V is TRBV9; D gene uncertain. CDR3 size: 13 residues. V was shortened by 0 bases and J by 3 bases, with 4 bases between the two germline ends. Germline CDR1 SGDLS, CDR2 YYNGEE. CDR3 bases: TGTGCCAGCAGCGTAGACTTCTACAATGAGCAGTTCTTC. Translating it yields CASSVDFYNEQFF.

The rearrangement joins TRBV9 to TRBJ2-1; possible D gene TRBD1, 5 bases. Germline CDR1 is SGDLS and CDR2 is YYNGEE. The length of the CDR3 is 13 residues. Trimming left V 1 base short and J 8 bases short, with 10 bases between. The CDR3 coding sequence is TGTGCCAGCAGCGTAAGCAGGGCCGATGAGCAGTTCTTC. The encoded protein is CASSVSRADEQFF.

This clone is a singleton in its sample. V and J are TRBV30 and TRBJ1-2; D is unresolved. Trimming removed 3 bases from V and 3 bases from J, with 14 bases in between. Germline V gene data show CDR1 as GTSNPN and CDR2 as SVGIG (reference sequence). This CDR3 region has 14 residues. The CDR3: CAWSGVGRDYGYTF. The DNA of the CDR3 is TGTGCCTGGAGCGGGGTGGGGAGGGACTATGGCTACACCTTC.

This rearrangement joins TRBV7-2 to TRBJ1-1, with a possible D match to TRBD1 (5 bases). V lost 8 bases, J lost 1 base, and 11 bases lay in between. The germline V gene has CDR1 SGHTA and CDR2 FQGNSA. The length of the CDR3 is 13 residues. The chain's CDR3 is CASADGGNTEAFF. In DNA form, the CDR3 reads TGTGCCAGCGCCGACGGGGGGAACACTGAAGCTTTCTTT.

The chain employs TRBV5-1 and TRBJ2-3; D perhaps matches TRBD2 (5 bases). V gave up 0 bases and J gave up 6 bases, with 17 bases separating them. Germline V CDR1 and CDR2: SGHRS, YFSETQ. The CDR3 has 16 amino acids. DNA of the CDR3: TGCGCCAGCAGCTTGGCCGGCGGTGCGGGCGGGGATACGCAGTATTTT. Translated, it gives CASSLAGGAGGDTQYF.